The rows below give T cell receptor beta chains drawn from one sample of a study of blood T cells in healthy people across ages. Each CDR3 protein is one row after TCRdb ran MiXCR on the 5' RACE reads. The repertoire has around 790,000 distinct CDR3 sequences, under 45% of them found once; the top ten carry about 21%. Sequences were obtained from blood. Receptors originate from a man aged 55 to 70 in good health. Each CDR3 is given with its conserved first and last residue. A D gene is named only where the DNA matches it firmly. The size field is filled for only some rows; it gives once, few, many or a size class.

d_call	v_call	clone_size	j_call	cdr3_aa	cdr3_nt
.	TRBV6-1	.	TRBJ1-4	CASNQDRPKGKLFF	TGTGCCAGCAACCAAGACAGGCCCAAGGGAAAACTGTTTTTT
.	TRBV6-1	few	TRBJ2-3	CASSERLGVSTDTQYF	TGTGCCAGCAGTGAAAGGTTAGGGGTTAGCACAGATACGCAGTATTTT
TRBD2	TRBV20-1	few	TRBJ2-7	CSAREASGASYEQYF	TGCAGTGCTAGAGAGGCTAGCGGGGCCTCCTACGAGCAGTACTTC
TRBD1	TRBV7-2	many	TRBJ2-3	CASSPRTGYTDTQYF	TGTGCCAGCAGCCCTAGGACAGGATACACAGATACGCAGTATTTT
.	TRBV2	once	TRBJ1-1	CASRSRGRAFF	TGTGCCAGCAGGAGTAGGGGTAGGGCTTTCTTT
.	TRBV4-3	few	TRBJ2-1	CASSQESQEQGPYNEQFF	TGCGCCAGCAGCCAAGAAAGTCAGGAGCAGGGGCCTTACAATGAGCAGTTCTTC
TRBD1	TRBV5-6	few	TRBJ1-1	CASSTPGQGSTEAFF	TGTGCCAGCAGCACTCCGGGACAGGGGAGTACTGAAGCTTTCTTT
.	TRBV15	.	TRBJ2-4	CATLSPPSNIQYF	TGTGCCACCTTAAGTCCACCGAGTAACATTCAGTACTTC
.	TRBV6-5	many	TRBJ1-6	CASSYEVPYNSPLHF	TGTGCCAGCAGTTACGAGGTACCCTATAATTCACCCCTCCACTTT
.	TRBV29-1	.	TRBJ1-1	CSIKNTEAFF	TGCAGCATTAAGAACACTGAAGCTTTCTTT
TRBD2	TRBV4-1	.	TRBJ2-1	CASSQVLVVSGGALNEQFF	TGCGCCAGCAGCCAAGTCCTTGTGGTTAGCGGGGGGGCTTTAAATGAGCAGTTCTTC
TRBD2	TRBV4-2	.	TRBJ2-1	CASSQDTSRGGLGEQFF	TGTGCCAGCAGCCAAGACACTTCGCGGGGGGGCCTAGGTGAGCAGTTCTTC
.	TRBV7-2	.	TRBJ2-7	CASSAGYSYEQYF	TGTGCCAGCAGCGCAGGGTACTCCTACGAGCAGTACTTC
TRBD1	TRBV27	.	TRBJ1-2	CASRQDRDRYGYTF	TGTGCCAGCAGGCAGGACAGGGATCGCTATGGCTACACCTTC
.	TRBV7-2	.	TRBJ2-5	CASSSWGFGEKQETQYF	TGTGCCAGCAGCTCGTGGGGATTCGGGGAGAAGCAAGAGACCCAGTACTTC
TRBD1	TRBV6-2/TRBV6-3	.	TRBJ1-1	CASRTGDLTRTEAFF	TGTGCCAGCAGGACAGGGGATCTTACTCGGACTGAAGCTTTCTTT
.	TRBV7-8	few	TRBJ2-3	CASSTNRSPRTDTQYF	TGTGCCAGCAGCACCAACAGGTCTCCGCGCACAGATACGCAGTATTTT
.	TRBV11-2	.	TRBJ2-6	CASSDGVSLSGANVLTF	TGTGCCAGCAGCGACGGGGTTTCACTTTCTGGGGCCAACGTCCTGACTTTC
TRBD2	TRBV20-1	few	TRBJ2-5	CSARVRTSGAIETQYF	TGCAGTGCTAGAGTGCGGACTAGCGGTGCCATAGAGACCCAGTACTTC
.	TRBV20-1	.	TRBJ2-1	CSAREEYNEQFF	TGCAGTGCTAGAGAGGAATACAATGAGCAGTTCTTC
TRBD2	TRBV7-2	.	TRBJ2-4	CASSLGTSGSLSQYF	TGTGCCAGCAGCTTAGGGACTAGCGGGAGTTTGAGTCAGTACTTC
.	TRBV5-1	.	TRBJ1-2	CASSLEVGGRDPYGYTF	TGCGCCAGCAGCTTGGAAGTTGGGGGACGAGACCCCTATGGCTACACCTTC
.	TRBV4-1	.	TRBJ2-3	CASSKREDTQYF	TGCGCCAGCAGCAAACGCGAGGATACGCAGTATTTT
.	TRBV4-3	.	TRBJ1-4	CASSQGRGEATNEKLFF	TGCGCCAGCAGCCAAGGAAGGGGAGAGGCAACTAATGAAAAACTGTTTTTT
TRBD1	TRBV7-2	few	TRBJ2-7	CASSLKGQEGVEQYF	TGTGCCAGCAGCTTAAAGGGACAGGAAGGGGTCGAGCAGTACTTC
.	TRBV7-9	.	TRBJ2-6	CASSGGGSGANVLTF	TGTGCCAGCAGCGGGGGTGGGTCTGGGGCCAACGTCCTGACTTTC